These T cell receptor beta chains were read from a single sample in a study of identical twins. TCRdb reprocessed the 5' RACE reads with MiXCR, giving one entry per CDR3 protein. In the table there are around 650,000 distinct CDR3 sequences, under 8.5% of which are singletons. This sample was also put to use in a study of yellow fever vaccine responses in identical twins.

Material: PBMCs. The receptors originated from a woman aged 18-29 years in good health. CDR3s leave out the opening cysteine and the closing phenylalanine or tryptophan. Rows give clone size only sometimes, using once, few, many, or a class for an expanded clone.

clone_size,v_call,j_call,cdr3_aa
many,TRBV5-1,TRBJ2-7,ASIDRPQGIDHEQY
few,TRBV4-1,TRBJ2-7,ASSLGTLSYEQY
many,TRBV3-1,TRBJ1-3,ASSQRQGSSGNTIY
many,TRBV7-2,TRBJ1-3,ASSNQGSGNTIY
NA,TRBV12-3/TRBV12-4,TRBJ2-1,ASSLSGPNEQF
NA,TRBV11-2,TRBJ2-6,ASSIPNSGANVLT
many,TRBV5-1,TRBJ2-1,ASSLRGQSSYNEQF
NA,TRBV3-1,TRBJ2-5,ASSARLAGVTQY
many,TRBV12-3/TRBV12-4,TRBJ1-4,ASSLGGAGEKLF
NA,TRBV12-3/TRBV12-4,TRBJ2-7,ASSPTSAPYEQY
NA,TRBV11-3,TRBJ2-1,ASSQMDEYEQF
many,TRBV4-2,TRBJ2-7,ASSQDVLSGMTYEQY
NA,TRBV20-1,TRBJ1-1,SARVQGPNTEAF
NA,TRBV20-1,TRBJ2-2,SARDLGRSSDTGELF
NA,TRBV4-1,TRBJ2-7,ASSQEDRGKKEQY
many,TRBV7-2,TRBJ2-3,ASSLATSGGGTDTQY
NA,TRBV25-1,TRBJ2-1,ASSEYWTSGHNEQF
many,TRBV29-1,TRBJ2-2,SVERQSITGELF
many,TRBV4-1,TRBJ2-3,ASRSSTDTQY
many,TRBV4-1,TRBJ1-1,ASSQDRGGSTEAF
few,TRBV5-6,TRBJ2-2,ASSSRGRGGTGELF
few,TRBV7-9,TRBJ1-4,ASSWAGTGNEKLF
few,TRBV11-2,TRBJ2-5,ASSSDRTGKETQY
NA,TRBV11-2,TRBJ2-5,ASSLDRTSGGETQY
few,TRBV6-1,TRBJ2-3,ATLSGTTDTQY
many,TRBV3-1,TRBJ2-1,ASSQGGTGLNEQF
NA,TRBV7-8,TRBJ2-2,ASSIRTSGSPGELF
NA,TRBV7-9,TRBJ2-1,ASSPPLGGTYNEQF
many,TRBV28,TRBJ2-4,ASSLSTFGGFPKNIQY
NA,TRBV29-1,TRBJ2-7,SVEAPLRNGPYEQY
NA,TRBV28,TRBJ2-1,ASSLWGQGSYEQF
many,TRBV12-3/TRBV12-4,TRBJ2-7,ASSLYGSGTAYEQY
NA,TRBV7-6,TRBJ2-7,ASSSWTSGTYYEQY
many,TRBV5-1,TRBJ2-2,ASSGGLAGETGELF
few,TRBV5-6,TRBJ1-1,ASNPTGGRIEAF
NA,TRBV10-3,TRBJ2-1,AISESRLAGGYDEQF
NA,TRBV19,TRBJ2-5,ASMELAGETQY
NA,TRBV7-8,TRBJ1-1,ASSLVGTNEAF
few,TRBV2,TRBJ2-2,ASAVAGELF
many,TRBV12-3/TRBV12-4,TRBJ2-3,ASSLGYGSGMVDTQY
NA,TRBV20-1,TRBJ2-7,SAADRHSYEQY
few,TRBV6-1,TRBJ2-4,ASMLAGGSKNIQY
many,TRBV7-9,TRBJ1-1,ASSRDRGRGEAF
few,TRBV7-2,TRBJ2-5,ASSSGSGVLGRETQY
many,TRBV2,TRBJ2-2,ASSRETGELF
many,TRBV5-6,TRBJ1-3,ASSGTGRSGNTIY
many,TRBV7-2,TRBJ2-5,ASSPLADNQETQY
many,TRBV28,TRBJ2-3,ASSTWTEGTDTQY
many,TRBV4-1,TRBJ2-1,ASSQSLSRGDEQF
NA,TRBV7-7,TRBJ2-1,ASSLGAGGLGNEQF
few,TRBV10-1,TRBJ2-1,ASSEGLLSTEQF
NA,TRBV20-1,TRBJ2-2,SARDAGNTGELF
NA,TRBV7-2,TRBJ1-1,ASSYRVGTEAF